The 8 T cell receptor beta chains listed next were all sequenced from one sample in a study of sequential checkpoint blockade in melanoma (dated 2019 in TCRdb). Receptor amplification or capture employed the immunoSEQ multiplex PCR assay. TCRdb re-hosts the immuneACCESS table, in-frame sequences only. Its copies lack some clones; in the studies checked, an unresolved V gene accounts for under half of them, and the cause for the rest is not known. For this sample the table gives about 7,000 clones, of which 28% were detected only once. The ten largest make up more than 20% of the sample. The sample's treatment or condition label, decoded: randomized to nivolumab then ipilimumab (arm A) or the reverse (arm B). Sample: tumor tissue (inferred from file names), taken from a patient given nivolumab and ipilimumab in sequence. These receptors were collected from a human donor with melanoma.

The chain combines TRBV29-1 with TRBJ2-1; 11 nucleotides agree with TRBD2. CDR3 length: 13 residues. Germline V gene sequence: CDR1 SQVTM, CDR2 ANQGSEA. The V segment lost 7 bases and the J segment 4 bases; nucleotides outside the gene matches: 3. The CDR3 is CSDRTSGYNEQFF. In DNA, the CDR3 is TGCAGCGACCGGACTAGCGGGTACAATGAGCAGTTCTTC.

By share of the sample, this clone is medium-sized (0.01 to 0.1%). This chain joins TRBV6-8 and TRBJ2-2; D is uncertain. Germline V gives CDR1 MNHGY, CDR2 SAAAGT. The ends were cut back, 0 bases at V and 0 bases at J, with 2 bases in the middle. The CDR3 runs 14 residues. The DNA for the CDR3 is TGTGCCAGCAGTTACTCCCCGAACACCGGGGAGCTGTTTTTT. Protein: CASSYSPNTGELFF.

This clone turned up a few times. The V gene is TRBV6-8, the J gene TRBJ1-2; TRBD1 matches at 9 bases. From germline, CDR1 is MNHGY and CDR2 SAAAGT. Losses at the gene ends were 6 bases for V and 0 bases for J; bases not matched to a gene: 5. The CDR3 is 15 amino acids. CDR3 amino acids: CASREQGAPNYGYTF. In DNA form, the CDR3 reads TGTGCCAGCAGGGAACAGGGGGCTCCTAACTATGGCTACACCTTC.

The table lists this clone with many counts. This chain uses TRBV11-3 with TRBJ2-7; 9 positions agree with TRBD1. V lost 3 bases to trimming and J lost 9 bases; unmatched junction nucleotides: 9. CDR3 length: 14 amino acids. Germline CDR1 is SGHNT and CDR2 is YENEEA. The chain's CDR3 is CASSLATGGAGQYF. In DNA form, the CDR3 reads TGTGCCAGCAGCTTGGCCACAGGGGGCGCGGGGCAGTACTTC.

This clone was detected only a few times. This chain uses TRBV7-7 with TRBJ1-3; no firm D call. The germline gives CDR1 SSHAT, CDR2 FNYEAQ (reference sequence). This CDR3 is 15 amino acids long. Trimming took off 0 bases at V and 4 bases at J, with 10 bases between the two ends. CDR3 sequence reads: CASSLAWGTGNTIYF. As DNA, the CDR3 is TGTGCCAGCAGCTTAGCCTGGGGTACGGGAAACACCATATATTTT.

This clone has at least ten counts. This chain connects TRBV11-3 to TRBJ2-1, with D possibly TRBD2 on 5 matching bases. The V gene lost 1 base and the J gene lost 0 bases, with 10 bases spanning the gap. The CDR3 is 16 residues long. CDR1 and CDR2 (germline): SGHNT, YENEEA. DNA for the CDR3: TGTGCCAGCAGCTTAGTAGCGCTTAGCTCCTACAATGAGCAGTTCTTC. Amino acid sequence: CASSLVALSSYNEQFF.

The V call is TRBV19, the J call TRBJ2-1; no reliable D call. From germline, CDR1 is LNHDA and CDR2 SQIVND (reference sequence). Trimming left V 6 bases short and J 1 base short, with 13 bases between. The CDR3 extends over 15 amino acids. The CDR3 sequence: CASSHRQDSYNEQFF. CDR3 DNA sequence: TGTGCCAGTAGCCATCGGCAGGATTCCTACAATGAGCAGTTCTTC.

V and J are TRBV19 and TRBJ1-4, with D possibly TRBD1 on 5 matching bases. Germline-derived CDR1 and CDR2 are LNHDA and SQIVND (reference sequence). There are 14 residues in the CDR3. Trimming took 6 bases from V and 0 from J, leaving 8 bases between them. CDR3 in DNA: TGTGCCAGTAGGGGGGGATCAACTAATGAAAAACTGTTTTTT. As protein: CASRGGSTNEKLFF.